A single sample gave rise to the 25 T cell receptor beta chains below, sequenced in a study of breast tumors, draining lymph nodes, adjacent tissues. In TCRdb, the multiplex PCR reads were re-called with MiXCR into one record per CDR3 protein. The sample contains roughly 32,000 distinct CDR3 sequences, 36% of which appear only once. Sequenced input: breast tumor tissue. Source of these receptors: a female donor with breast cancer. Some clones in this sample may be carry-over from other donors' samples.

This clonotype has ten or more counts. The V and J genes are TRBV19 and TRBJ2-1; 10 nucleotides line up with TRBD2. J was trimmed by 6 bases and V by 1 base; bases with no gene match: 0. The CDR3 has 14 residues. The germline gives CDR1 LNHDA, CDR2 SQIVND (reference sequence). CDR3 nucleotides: TGTGCCAGTAGTATAGGACTAGCGGGCAATGAGCAGTTCTTC. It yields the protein CASSIGLAGNEQFF.

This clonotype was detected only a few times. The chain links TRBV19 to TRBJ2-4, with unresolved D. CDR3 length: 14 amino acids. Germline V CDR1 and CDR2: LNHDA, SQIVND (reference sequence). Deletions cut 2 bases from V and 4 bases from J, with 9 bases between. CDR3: CASSITESKNIQYF. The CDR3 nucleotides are TGTGCCAGTAGTATAACGGAAAGTAAAAACATTCAGTACTTC.

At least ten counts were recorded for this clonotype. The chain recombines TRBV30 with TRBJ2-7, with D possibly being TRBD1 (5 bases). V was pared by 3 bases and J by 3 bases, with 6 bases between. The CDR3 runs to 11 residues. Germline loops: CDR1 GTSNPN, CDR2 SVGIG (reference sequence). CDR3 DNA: TGTGCCTGGAGAAGGGGCTACGAGCAGTACTTC. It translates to CAWRRGYEQYF.

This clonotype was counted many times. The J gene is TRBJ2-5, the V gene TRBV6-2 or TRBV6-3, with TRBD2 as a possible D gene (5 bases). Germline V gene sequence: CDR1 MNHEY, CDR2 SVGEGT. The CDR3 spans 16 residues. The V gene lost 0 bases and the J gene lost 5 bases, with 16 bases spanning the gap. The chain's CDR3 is CASSYSVGGRGETQYF. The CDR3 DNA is TGTGCCAGCAGTTACTCGGTAGGCGGCCGCGGGGAGACCCAGTACTTC.

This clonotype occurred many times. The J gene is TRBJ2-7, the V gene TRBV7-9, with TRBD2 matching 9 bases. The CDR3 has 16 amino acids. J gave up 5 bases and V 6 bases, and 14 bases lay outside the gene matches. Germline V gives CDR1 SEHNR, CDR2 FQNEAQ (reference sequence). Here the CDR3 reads CASRLGGGRATDEQYF. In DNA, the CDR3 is TGTGCCAGCAGGTTGGGAGGCGGGAGGGCCACGGACGAGCAGTACTTC.

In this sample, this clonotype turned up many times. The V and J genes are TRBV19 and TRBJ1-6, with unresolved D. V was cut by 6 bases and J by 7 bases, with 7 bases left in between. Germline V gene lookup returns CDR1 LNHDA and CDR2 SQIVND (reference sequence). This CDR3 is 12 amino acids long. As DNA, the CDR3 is TGTGCCAGTAGCCCCGTAAATTCACCCCTCCACTTT. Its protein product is CASSPVNSPLHF. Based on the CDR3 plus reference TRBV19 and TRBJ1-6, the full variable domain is DGGITQSPKYLFRKEGQNVTLSCEQNLNHDAMYWYRQDPGQGLRLIYYSQIVNDFQKGDIAEGYSVSREKKESFPLTVTSAQKNPTAFYLCASSPVNSPLHFGNGTRLTVT.

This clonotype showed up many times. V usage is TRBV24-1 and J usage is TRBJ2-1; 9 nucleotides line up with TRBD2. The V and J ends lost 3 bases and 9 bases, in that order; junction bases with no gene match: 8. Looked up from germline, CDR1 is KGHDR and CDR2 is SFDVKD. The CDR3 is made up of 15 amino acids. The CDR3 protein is CATSDPGTSSPEQFF. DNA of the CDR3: TGTGCCACCAGTGATCCCGGGACTAGCTCTCCTGAGCAGTTCTTC.

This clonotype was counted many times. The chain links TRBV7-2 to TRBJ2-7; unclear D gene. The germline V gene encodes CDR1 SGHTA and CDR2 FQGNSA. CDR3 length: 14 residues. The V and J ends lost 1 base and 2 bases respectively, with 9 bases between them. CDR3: CASSLGAAPYEQYF. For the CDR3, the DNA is TGTGCCAGCAGCTTAGGAGCAGCTCCCTACGAGCAGTACTTC.

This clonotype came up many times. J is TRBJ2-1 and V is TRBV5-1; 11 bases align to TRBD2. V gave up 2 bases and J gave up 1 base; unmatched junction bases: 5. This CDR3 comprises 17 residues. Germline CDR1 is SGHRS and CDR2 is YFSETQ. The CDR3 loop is CASSLGLAGGSYNEQFF. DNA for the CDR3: TGCGCCAGCAGCTTAGGGCTAGCGGGAGGATCCTACAATGAGCAGTTCTTC.

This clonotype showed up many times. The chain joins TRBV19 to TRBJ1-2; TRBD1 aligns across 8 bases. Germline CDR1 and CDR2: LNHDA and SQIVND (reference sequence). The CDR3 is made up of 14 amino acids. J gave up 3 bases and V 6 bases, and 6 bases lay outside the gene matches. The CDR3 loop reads CASRAGGSDYGYTF. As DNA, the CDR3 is TGTGCCAGTAGAGCAGGGGGCTCGGACTATGGCTACACCTTC.

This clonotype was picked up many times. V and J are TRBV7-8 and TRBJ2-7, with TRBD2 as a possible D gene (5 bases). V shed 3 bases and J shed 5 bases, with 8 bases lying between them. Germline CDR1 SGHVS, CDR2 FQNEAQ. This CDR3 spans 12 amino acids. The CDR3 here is CASSFRGDEQYF. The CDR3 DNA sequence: TGTGCCAGCAGCTTTCGGGGTGACGAGCAGTACTTC.

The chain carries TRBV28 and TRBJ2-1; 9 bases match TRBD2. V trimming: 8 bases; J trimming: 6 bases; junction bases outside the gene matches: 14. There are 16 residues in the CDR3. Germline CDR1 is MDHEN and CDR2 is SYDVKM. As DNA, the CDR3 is TGTGCCAGCCGTTCTCCGGAGCTAGCGGGACTCAATGAGCAGTTCTTC. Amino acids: CASRSPELAGLNEQFF.

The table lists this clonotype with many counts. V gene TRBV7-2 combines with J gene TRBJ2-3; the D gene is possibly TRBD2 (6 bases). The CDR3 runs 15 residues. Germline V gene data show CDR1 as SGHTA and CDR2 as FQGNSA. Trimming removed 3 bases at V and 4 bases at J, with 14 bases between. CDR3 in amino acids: CASSFGLGEADTQYF. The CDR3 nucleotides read TGTGCCAGCAGCTTCGGGTTGGGGGAGGCAGATACGCAGTATTTT. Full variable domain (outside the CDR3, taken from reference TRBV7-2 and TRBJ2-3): GAGVSQSPSNKVTEKGKDVELRCDPISGHTALYWYRQSLGQGLEFLIYFQGNSAPDKSGLPSDRFSAERTGGSVSTLTIQRTQQEDSAVYLCASSFGLGEADTQYFGPGTRLTVL.

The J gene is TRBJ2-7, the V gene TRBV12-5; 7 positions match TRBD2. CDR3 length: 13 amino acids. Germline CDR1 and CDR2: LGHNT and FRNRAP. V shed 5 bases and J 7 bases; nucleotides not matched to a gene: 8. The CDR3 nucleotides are TGTGCTAGTGGTCCCGCGGGGGTGAGTGAGCAGTACTTC. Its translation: CASGPAGVSEQYF. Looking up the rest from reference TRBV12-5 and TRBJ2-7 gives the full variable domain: DARVTQTPRHKVTEMGQEVTMRCQPILGHNTVFWYRQTMMQGLELLAYFRNRAPLDDSGMPKDRFSAEMPDATLATLKIQPSEPRDSAVYFCASGPAGVSEQYFGPGTRLTVT.

The CDR3 DNA sequence: TGTGCCAGCAGTTACGGGACAGAAGAGACCCAGTACTTC. As protein: CASSYGTEETQYF. The gene calls are TRBV6-5 and TRBJ2-5; 7 nucleotides agree with TRBD1. V lost 2 bases, J lost 3 bases, and 0 bases stayed unmatched. The CDR3 runs to 13 residues. Germline CDR1 is MNHEY and CDR2 is SVGAGI.

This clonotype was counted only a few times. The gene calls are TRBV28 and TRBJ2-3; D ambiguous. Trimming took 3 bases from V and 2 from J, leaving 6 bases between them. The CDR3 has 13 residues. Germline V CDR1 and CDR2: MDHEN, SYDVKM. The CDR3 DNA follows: TGTGCCAGCAGTTTTACAGTCACAGATACGCAGTATTTT. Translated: CASSFTVTDTQYF. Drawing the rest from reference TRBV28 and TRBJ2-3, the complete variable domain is DVKVTQSSRYLVKRTGEKVFLECVQDMDHENMFWYRQDPGLGLRLIYFSYDVKMKEKGDIPEGYSVSREKKERFSLILESASTNQTSMYLCASSFTVTDTQYFGPGTRLTVL.

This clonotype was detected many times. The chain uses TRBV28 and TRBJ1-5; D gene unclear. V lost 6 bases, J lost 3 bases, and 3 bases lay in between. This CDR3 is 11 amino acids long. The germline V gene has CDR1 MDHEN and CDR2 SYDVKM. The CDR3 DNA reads TGTGCCAGCAGCCCCAATCAGCCCCAGCATTTT. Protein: CASSPNQPQHF.

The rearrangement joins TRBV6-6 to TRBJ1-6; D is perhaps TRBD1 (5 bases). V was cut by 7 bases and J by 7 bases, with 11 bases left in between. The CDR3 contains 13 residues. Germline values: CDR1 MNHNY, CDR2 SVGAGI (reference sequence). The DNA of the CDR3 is TGTGCCAGCAATGCAGGGCAAAATTCACCCCTCCACTTT. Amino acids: CASNAGQNSPLHF.

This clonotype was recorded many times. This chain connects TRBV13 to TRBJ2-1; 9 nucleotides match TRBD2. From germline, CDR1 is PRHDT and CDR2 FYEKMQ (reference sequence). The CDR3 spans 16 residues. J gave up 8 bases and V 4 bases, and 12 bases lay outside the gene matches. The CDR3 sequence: CASSSRGGRALDEQFF. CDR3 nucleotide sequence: TGTGCCAGCAGCTCCCGAGGCGGGAGGGCCCTCGATGAGCAGTTCTTC.

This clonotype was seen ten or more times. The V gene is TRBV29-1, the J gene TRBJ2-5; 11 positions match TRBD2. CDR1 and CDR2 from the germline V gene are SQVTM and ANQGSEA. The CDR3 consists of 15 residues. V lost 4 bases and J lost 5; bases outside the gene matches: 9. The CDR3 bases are TGCAGCGTTGTACCTAGCGGGGGGATGGGGGAGACCCAGTACTTC. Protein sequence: CSVVPSGGMGETQYF.

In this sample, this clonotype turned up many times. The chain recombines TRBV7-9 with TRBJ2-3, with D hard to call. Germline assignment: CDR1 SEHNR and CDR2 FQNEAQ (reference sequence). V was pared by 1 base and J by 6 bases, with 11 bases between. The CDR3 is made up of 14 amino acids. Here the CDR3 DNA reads TGTGCCAGCAGCTTAGACACTGGGTTGGATACGCAGTATTTT. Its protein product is CASSLDTGLDTQYF.

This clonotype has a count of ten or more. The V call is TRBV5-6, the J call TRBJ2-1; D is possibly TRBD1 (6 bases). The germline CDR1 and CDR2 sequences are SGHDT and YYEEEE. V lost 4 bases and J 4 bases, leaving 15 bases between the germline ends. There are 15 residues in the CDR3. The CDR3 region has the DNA TGTGCCAGCAGCGAACAGGGTGGACAATACAATGAGCAGTTCTTC. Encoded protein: CASSEQGGQYNEQFF.

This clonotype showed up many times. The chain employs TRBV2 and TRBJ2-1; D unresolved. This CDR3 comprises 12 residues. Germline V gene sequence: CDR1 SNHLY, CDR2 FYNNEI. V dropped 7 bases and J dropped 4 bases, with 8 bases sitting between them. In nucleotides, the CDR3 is TGTGCCAGCAACTTAGTTTACAATGAGCAGTTCTTC. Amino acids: CASNLVYNEQFF.

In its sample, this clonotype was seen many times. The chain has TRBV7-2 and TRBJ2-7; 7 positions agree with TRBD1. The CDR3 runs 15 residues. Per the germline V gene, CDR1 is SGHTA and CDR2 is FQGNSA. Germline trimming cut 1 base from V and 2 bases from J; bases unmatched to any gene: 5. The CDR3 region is CASSLDRGPPYEQYF. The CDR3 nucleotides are TGTGCCAGCAGCTTAGATAGGGGGCCCCCCTACGAGCAGTACTTC.

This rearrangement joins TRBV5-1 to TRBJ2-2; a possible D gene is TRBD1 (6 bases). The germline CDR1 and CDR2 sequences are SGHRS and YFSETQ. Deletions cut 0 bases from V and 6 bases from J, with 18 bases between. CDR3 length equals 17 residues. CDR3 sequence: CASSLAVDSYFSGELFF. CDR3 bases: TGCGCCAGCAGCTTGGCCGTGGACAGCTATTTTTCCGGGGAGCTGTTTTTT. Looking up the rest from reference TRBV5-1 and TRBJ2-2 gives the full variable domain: KAGVTQTPRYLIKTRGQQVTLSCSPISGHRSVSWYQQTPGQGLQFLFEYFSETQRNKGNFPGRFSGRQFSNSRSEMNVSTLELGDSALYLCASSLAVDSYFSGELFFGEGSRLTVL.